This is a list of T cell receptor beta chains from one sample in a study of identical twins. TCRdb analysed the 5' RACE reads with MiXCR anew, one entry per CDR3 protein. The sample includes under 400,000 distinct CDR3 sequences, approximately 8.8% of them seen just once. Sequencing was done on a sample of naive T cells sorted from blood. The receptor set was obtained from a woman aged 45-60 years in good health. Both conserved end residues are part of each CDR3. Each record gives: J gene, V gene, CDR3 length, CDR3 protein.

J: TRBJ2-7; V: TRBV5-1; length: 16; CDR3: CASSPLSGQGASEQYF
J: TRBJ2-3; V: TRBV19; length: 15; CDR3: CASRGGLSLTDTQYF
J: TRBJ2-3; V: TRBV4-1; length: 14; CDR3: CASSQGSLTDTQYF
J: TRBJ2-3; V: TRBV7-8; length: 15; CDR3: CASSPGTGATDTQYF
J: TRBJ2-1; V: TRBV5-1; length: 14; CDR3: CASSPGTSFNEQFF
J: TRBJ1-2; V: TRBV7-9; length: 14; CDR3: CASTPGGGAYGYTF
J: TRBJ1-5; V: TRBV15; length: 13; CDR3: CATRADSNQPQHF
J: TRBJ2-1; V: TRBV12-3/TRBV12-4; length: 14; CDR3: CASSFALGGYEQFF
J: TRBJ2-1; V: TRBV30; length: 12; CDR3: CAWSVGGSGQFF
J: TRBJ2-2; V: TRBV5-1; length: 16; CDR3: CASSLGQLANTGELFF
J: TRBJ1-1; V: TRBV3-1; length: 14; CDR3: CASSHQALNTEAFF
J: TRBJ2-2; V: TRBV29-1; length: 14; CDR3: CSASYRGRTGELFF
J: TRBJ2-1; V: TRBV27; length: 14; CDR3: CASSFGLAGVKQFF
J: TRBJ2-7; V: TRBV29-1; length: 13; CDR3: CSVVAGGVYEQYF
J: TRBJ2-1; V: TRBV11-2; length: 14; CDR3: CASSLAGRNNEQFF
J: TRBJ2-2; V: TRBV29-1; length: 14; CDR3: CSAERGPNTGELFF
J: TRBJ2-1; V: TRBV7-2; length: 16; CDR3: CASNQGAGLRYNEQFF
J: TRBJ2-3; V: TRBV24-1; length: 13; CDR3: CATSDLRLAPLLF
J: TRBJ2-2; V: TRBV5-1; length: 17; CDR3: CASSLSPGASNTGELFF
J: TRBJ1-2; V: TRBV28; length: 13; CDR3: CASSIRQEQGYTF
J: TRBJ2-2; V: TRBV4-2; length: 16; CDR3: CASSQDLAGGTGELFF
J: TRBJ2-7; V: TRBV19; length: 12; CDR3: CASSEARDEQYF
J: TRBJ2-1; V: TRBV7-9; length: 12; CDR3: CATGLAFNEQFF
J: TRBJ2-3; V: TRBV11-1; length: 17; CDR3: CASSLTSGVVGTDTQYF
J: TRBJ2-3; V: TRBV29-1; length: 12; CDR3: CSVTRDTDTQYF
J: TRBJ2-7; V: TRBV25-1; length: 16; CDR3: CASSPPRLAGAYEQYF
J: TRBJ2-7; V: TRBV12-3/TRBV12-4; length: 13; CDR3: CASSLNRATEQYF
J: TRBJ2-6; V: TRBV5-1; length: 17; CDR3: CASSSGLTPSGANVLTF
J: TRBJ2-1; V: TRBV5-1; length: 16; CDR3: CASSAEFGGAYNEQFF
J: TRBJ2-1; V: TRBV15; length: 14; CDR3: CATSREHGDGEQFF
J: TRBJ2-1; V: TRBV5-5; length: 15; CDR3: CASSLNPGGYNEQFF
J: TRBJ2-5; V: TRBV20-1; length: 13; CDR3: CSARDNGWAREYF
J: TRBJ1-4; V: TRBV7-2; length: 18; CDR3: CASSLSPNLGLTNEKLFF
J: TRBJ2-3; V: TRBV24-1; length: 15; CDR3: CATSEWDSLGGTQYF
J: TRBJ2-1; V: TRBV3-1; length: 15; CDR3: CASSQDRASGREQFF
J: TRBJ2-2; V: TRBV24-1; length: 14; CDR3: CATSDFVDTGELFF
J: TRBJ2-2; V: TRBV7-9; length: 13; CDR3: CASSQPSVWELFF
J: TRBJ1-5; V: TRBV29-1; length: 13; CDR3: CSVAGGGNQPQHF
J: TRBJ1-2; V: TRBV29-1; length: 12; CDR3: CSVDPRDYGYTF
J: TRBJ1-4; V: TRBV3-1; length: 14; CDR3: CASSQRQGNEKLFF
J: TRBJ2-5; V: TRBV7-6; length: 14; CDR3: CASSFWQPQETQYF
J: TRBJ1-1; V: TRBV5-6; length: 14; CDR3: CASSAGTGVSEAFF
J: TRBJ2-4; V: TRBV12-3/TRBV12-4; length: 16; CDR3: CASSSSGTRTQNIQYF
J: TRBJ2-1; V: TRBV12-3/TRBV12-4; length: 18; CDR3: CASSLEGPLAGSPVEQFF
J: TRBJ2-3; V: TRBV20-1; length: 15; CDR3: CSAPNRASSTDTQYF
J: TRBJ2-1; V: TRBV20-1; length: 15; CDR3: CSARIAGGPYNEQFF
J: TRBJ2-5; V: TRBV24-1; length: 16; CDR3: CATSDTFSGIQETQYF
J: TRBJ2-1; V: TRBV20-1; length: 15; CDR3: CSAREEGRNYNEQFF
J: TRBJ1-5; V: TRBV7-6; length: 14; CDR3: CASSLAREGRPQHF
J: TRBJ1-5; V: TRBV12-3/TRBV12-4; length: 15; CDR3: CASSSGTGDNQPQHF
J: TRBJ1-1; V: TRBV2; length: 15; CDR3: CASSVVQGKNTEAFF
J: TRBJ2-7; V: TRBV20-1; length: 13; CDR3: CSARDEDSYEQYF
J: TRBJ2-1; V: TRBV5-1; length: 14; CDR3: CASSLELGPNEQFF
J: TRBJ1-1; V: TRBV12-3/TRBV12-4; length: 15; CDR3: CASTLRQGSNTEAFF
J: TRBJ1-1; V: TRBV6-6; length: 14; CDR3: CASSYSRQDTEAFF
J: TRBJ2-4; V: TRBV20-1; length: 12; CDR3: CSARGQGHIQYF
J: TRBJ2-1; V: TRBV3-1; length: 14; CDR3: CASSQRSTYNEQFF